Described below is a single TCR beta chain sequence and its context. Its antigen is not known. V lost 8 bases, J lost 5 bases, and 18 bases lay in between. CDR3 length: 14 amino acids. Germline V gene lookup returns CDR1 MNHEY and CDR2 SVGAGI. The data originate from a study of brain T cells in children with intractable seizures. Study findings and constraints: Pre-surgery blood may have been undersampled, hiding some clones.

Time point given: blood from clinic visit 5 months post-surgery; TSC patient then seizure free. Sequenced by immunoSEQ multiplex PCR; TCRdb stores in-frame clones only, minus some. The sample has a few hundred thousand clones, over 90% seen once. The sequence was obtained from a boy less than two years old with tuberous sclerosis and intractable seizures. This chain links TRBV6-5 with TRBJ1-1, with D perhaps matching TRBD1 (5 bases). The sequencing used peripheral blood, collected less than 6 months after surgery. The CDR3 DNA sequence: TGTGCCAGCTATGGGGGGAGTCGGGGGACTGAAGCTTTCTTT. This sequence encodes CASYGGSRGTEAFF.